This is a list of T cell receptor beta chains from one sample in a study of T cells in Graves' hyperthyroidism and ophthalmopathy. TCRdb reprocessed the multiplex PCR reads with MiXCR, giving one entry per CDR3 protein. The table records over 250,000 distinct CDR3 sequences, approximately 26% of them present only once. Sequenced input: blood. These TCRs come from a man aged 35 to 55 with Graves' hyperthyroidism that later progressed to Graves' ophthalmopathy. Both conserved end residues are part of each CDR3. Each record gives: J gene, V gene, clone size, D gene, CDR3 protein, CDR3 DNA. A D gene is named only where the DNA matches it firmly. Clone size is shown for a subset of rows, as once, few, many or a class of expanded clone.

TRBJ2-4	TRBV6-1	many	-	CASRPTVLVGNIQYF	TGTGCCAGCAGACCCACAGTGCTGGTAGGAAACATTCAGTACTTC
TRBJ1-2	TRBV12-3/TRBV12-4	-	-	CASSWTAANYGYTF	TGTGCCAGCAGTTGGACGGCAGCTAACTATGGCTACACCTTC
TRBJ2-2	TRBV19	-	TRBD2	CASSIVGLAETGELFF	TGTGCCAGTAGTATCGTCGGGCTAGCGGAGACCGGGGAGCTGTTTTTT
TRBJ2-7	TRBV2	many	-	CASSWLSSYEQYF	TGTGCCAGCAGTTGGTTGAGCTCCTACGAGCAGTACTTC
TRBJ2-2	TRBV7-2	many	TRBD1	CASSPKDRGLVGELFF	TGTGCCAGCAGCCCAAAGGACAGGGGGCTGGTCGGGGAGCTGTTTTTT
TRBJ2-5	TRBV28	-	TRBD2	CASSPGLGRQETQYF	TGTGCCAGCAGTCCTGGACTAGGTCGGCAAGAGACCCAGTACTTC
TRBJ2-7	TRBV28	many	TRBD2	CASSPIKRELPREQYF	TGTGCCAGCAGCCCGATTAAGCGGGAGCTACCTAGGGAGCAGTACTTC
TRBJ2-7	TRBV12-3/TRBV12-4	many	TRBD2	CASKRTSQSYEQYF	TGTGCCAGCAAGAGGACTAGCCAGTCCTACGAGCAGTACTTC
TRBJ1-1	TRBV6-5	-	TRBD1	CASSYGGGGTEAFF	TGTGCCAGCAGTTACGGAGGGGGCGGCACTGAAGCTTTCTTT
TRBJ1-2	TRBV19	many	-	CASSVEISNYGYTF	TGTGCCAGTAGTGTCGAAATATCTAACTATGGCTACACCTTC
TRBJ2-7	TRBV28	few	TRBD1	CASSIPGQGDLGEQYF	TGTGCCAGCAGTATTCCGGGACAGGGGGATCTGGGCGAGCAGTACTTC
TRBJ2-7	TRBV3-1	-	-	CASSQLPGQNSYEQYF	TGTGCCAGCAGCCAATTACCCGGGCAAAACTCCTACGAGCAGTACTTC
TRBJ2-7	TRBV28	many	-	CASSSPVGGTPTYEQYF	TGTGCCAGCAGTTCACCAGTTGGGGGGACCCCAACCTACGAGCAGTACTTC
TRBJ2-7	TRBV27	many	-	CASSSTNLIYEQYF	TGTGCCAGCAGTTCCACTAATCTGATATACGAGCAGTACTTC
TRBJ1-2	TRBV28	-	-	CASGLRDGYTF	TGTGCCAGCGGTCTGAGGGATGGCTACACCTTC
TRBJ2-5	TRBV12-3/TRBV12-4	many	-	CASSSQFPSETQYF	TGTGCCAGCAGCTCCCAGTTCCCCTCCGAGACCCAGTACTTC
TRBJ2-5	TRBV6-1	-	TRBD2	CASTGSSGRETQYF	TGTGCCTCAACAGGGTCTAGCGGGAGAGAGACCCAGTACTTC
TRBJ2-7	TRBV3-1	many	-	CASSQLDSSGEQYF	TGTGCCAGCAGCCAGCTCGACAGCTCGGGGGAGCAGTACTTC
TRBJ1-5	TRBV15	many	-	CATSSYGRDVVQPQHF	TGTGCCACCAGCAGTTATGGACGGGACGTTGTTCAGCCCCAGCATTTT
TRBJ1-1	TRBV12-3/TRBV12-4	-	TRBD1	CASSTGQGVMNTEAFF	TGTGCCAGCAGCACCGGACAGGGGGTGATGAACACTGAAGCTTTCTTT
TRBJ2-7	TRBV6-2/TRBV6-3	-	-	CASSYGHWTFF	TGTGCCAGCAGTTACGGACACTGGACGTTCTTC
TRBJ2-7	TRBV6-1	many	-	CASDETTTTEQYF	TGTGCCAGCGACGAAACCACTACCACTGAGCAGTACTTC
TRBJ1-2	TRBV12-3/TRBV12-4	-	-	CASSFSGIYGYTF	TGTGCCAGCAGTTTCTCAGGGATTTATGGCTACACCTTC
TRBJ2-2	TRBV20-1	-	-	CSARVGFTGELFF	TGCAGTGCTAGAGTGGGATTCACCGGGGAGCTGTTTTTT
TRBJ2-7	TRBV15	-	-	CATSRGGNHEQYF	TGTGCCACCAGCAGAGGAGGGAACCACGAGCAGTACTTC
TRBJ2-5	TRBV24-1	-	TRBD2	CATSDLKRGVQETQYF	TGTGCCACCAGTGATTTAAAGCGGGGGGTCCAAGAGACCCAGTACTTC
TRBJ2-2	TRBV12-3/TRBV12-4	many	TRBD2	CASSLDSGSTGELFF	TGTGCCAGCAGTTTAGATAGCGGGAGCACCGGGGAGCTGTTTTTT
TRBJ1-2	TRBV20-1	many	-	CSVPQGNYGYTF	TGCAGTGTGCCCCAGGGTAACTATGGCTACACCTTC
TRBJ1-2	TRBV6-5	once	-	CASSFTGAYGYTF	TGTGCCAGCAGTTTTACGGGGGCCTATGGCTACACCTTC
TRBJ2-5	TRBV18	many	-	CASSPARYQETQYF	TGTGCCAGCTCCCCTGCCAGGTACCAAGAGACCCAGTACTTC
TRBJ2-5	TRBV12-3/TRBV12-4	many	TRBD1	CASSFGDRETQYF	TGTGCCAGCAGTTTCGGGGACAGAGAGACCCAGTACTTC
TRBJ2-4	TRBV19	many	TRBD1	CAPHSGQLAKNIQYF	TGTGCCCCTCACTCGGGACAGTTAGCCAAAAACATTCAGTACTTC
TRBJ1-2	TRBV7-2	many	-	CASSFRTEQNYGYTF	TGTGCCAGCAGCTTTCGGACAGAGCAGAACTATGGCTACACCTTC
TRBJ2-7	TRBV6-5	once	-	CASSYSTRDHEQYF	TGTGCCAGCAGTTACTCGACCAGGGACCACGAGCAGTACTTC
TRBJ2-5	TRBV20-1	-	-	CSARKGAGETQYF	TGCAGTGCTAGAAAAGGGGCGGGGGAGACCCAGTACTTC
TRBJ2-5	TRBV3-1	many	-	CASSQGPDGGTQYF	TGTGCCAGCAGCCAAGGTCCCGACGGGGGGACCCAGTACTTC
TRBJ2-2	TRBV12-3/TRBV12-4	many	-	CASSLWHPGELFF	TGTGCCAGCAGTTTATGGCATCCCGGGGAGCTGTTTTTT
TRBJ2-7	TRBV2	many	TRBD1	CASTRGDRGYGQYF	TGTGCCAGCACAAGAGGAGACAGGGGGTACGGGCAGTACTTC
TRBJ2-5	TRBV12-3/TRBV12-4	many	TRBD2	CASSTTGTSGKETQYF	TGTGCCAGCAGCACAACTGGGACTAGCGGGAAAGAGACCCAGTACTTC
TRBJ2-7	TRBV20-1	many	-	CSATRQPLVSYEQYF	TGCAGTGCTACCCGACAACCCCTTGTCTCCTACGAGCAGTACTTC
TRBJ2-5	TRBV19	many	TRBD1	CASSRDRVETQYF	TGTGCCAGTAGTAGGGACAGGGTGGAGACCCAGTACTTC
TRBJ2-5	TRBV19	many	TRBD2	CASRRTSDQETQYF	TGTGCCAGTAGGAGGACTAGCGACCAAGAGACCCAGTACTTC
TRBJ1-2	TRBV6-1	many	-	CATGVNYGYTF	TGTGCCACCGGAGTTAACTATGGCTACACCTTC
TRBJ2-7	TRBV11-2	many	TRBD1	CASSFDPGQTAEQYF	TGTGCCAGCAGCTTCGATCCGGGACAGACGGCCGAGCAGTACTTC
TRBJ1-1	TRBV6-1	-	TRBD1	CASSRDRGPIKAFF	TGTGCCAGCAGTCGAGACAGGGGTCCCATTAAAGCTTTCTTT
TRBJ1-1	TRBV27	many	-	CASSIPGRTEAFF	TGTGCCAGCAGTATCCCAGGGCGGACTGAAGCTTTCTTT
TRBJ2-6	TRBV6-5	many	-	CAATGSGANVLTF	TGTGCCGCTACGGGCTCTGGGGCCAACGTCCTGACTTTC
TRBJ1-1	TRBV30	-	TRBD1	CAWSASGTGGEAFF	TGTGCCTGGAGCGCATCAGGGACAGGGGGTGAAGCTTTCTTT
TRBJ2-5	TRBV6-5	-	-	CASSYSAEPETQYF	TGTGCCAGCAGTTACTCGGCGGAGCCAGAGACCCAGTACTTC
TRBJ2-7	TRBV18	many	TRBD2	CASSPTSWEQYF	TGTGCCAGCTCACCGACTAGCTGGGAGCAGTACTTC
TRBJ1-6	TRBV12-3/TRBV12-4	many	-	CASTLWGTYSPLHF	TGTGCCAGCACCTTGTGGGGGACCTATTCACCCCTCCACTTT
TRBJ2-7	TRBV20-1	-	-	CSARDLARDEYEQYF	TGCAGTGCTAGAGATCTCGCCAGGGACGAATACGAGCAGTACTTC
TRBJ2-5	TRBV7-2	many	-	CASSLFGALGETQYF	TGTGCCAGCAGCTTATTTGGGGCTTTAGGAGAGACCCAGTACTTC
TRBJ2-7	TRBV6-5	-	-	CASSYGGRSYEQYF	TGTGCCAGCAGTTACGGGGGAAGGTCCTACGAGCAGTACTTC
TRBJ2-7	TRBV6-2/TRBV6-3	-	TRBD2	CASSYWLAGSSYEQYF	TGTGCCAGCAGTTACTGGCTAGCGGGTAGCTCCTACGAGCAGTACTTC
TRBJ2-5	TRBV9	many	TRBD2	CASSPLAGVGETQYF	TGTGCCAGCAGCCCATTAGCGGGAGTGGGGGAGACCCAGTACTTC
TRBJ1-2	TRBV7-9	many	TRBD1	CASSKQGANYGYTF	TGTGCCAGCAGCAAACAGGGGGCAAACTATGGCTACACCTTC
TRBJ1-2	TRBV12-3/TRBV12-4	-	TRBD1	CASRRAGTGRGNYGYTF	TGTGCCAGCAGGCGCGCCGGGACAGGGAGGGGGAACTATGGCTACACCTTC
TRBJ2-7	TRBV7-2	many	-	CASSLGYAGSHEQYF	TGTGCCAGCAGCTTAGGATACGCAGGGTCCCACGAGCAGTACTTC